This is a list of T cell receptor beta chains from one sample in a study of cytomegalovirus exposure and HLA in healthy donors. TCRdb keeps only in-frame clones here, not all; method: immunoSEQ multiplex PCR. The table records about 190,000 clones, roughly 80% of them present only once. The sample comprised PBMCs. The receptors stem from a woman in her thirties in good health and CMV-seropositive. Both conserved end residues are part of each CDR3. Each record gives: clone size, J gene, D gene, V gene, CDR3 DNA, CDR3 protein. A D gene is named only where the DNA matches it firmly. Clone size appears in some rows only: once, few, many, or a class for an expanded clone.

few	TRBJ2-7	TRBD1	TRBV5-1	TGCGCCAGCAGAGGGACAGGAAACTCCTACGAGCAGTACTTC	CASRGTGNSYEQYF
NA	TRBJ1-5	NA	TRBV19	TGTGCCAGTAGTATAGCGGGAAATCAGCCCCAGCATTTT	CASSIAGNQPQHF
NA	TRBJ2-7	TRBD2	TRBV11-3	TGTGCCAGCAGCCCAGCGGGAGGCGAGCAGTACTTC	CASSPAGGEQYF
NA	TRBJ2-3	TRBD2	TRBV7-3	TGTGCCAGCAGCCCAAGCGGGACCGCGCAAGATACGCAGTATTTT	CASSPSGTAQDTQYF
NA	TRBJ2-1	TRBD2	TRBV7-3	TGTGCCAGCAGCTTAACGACTAGCGGGAGGGCCCTAAATGAGCAGTTCTTC	CASSLTTSGRALNEQFF
NA	TRBJ2-5	TRBD1	TRBV29-1	TGCAGCGTATGGACAGGGTGGGAGACCCAGTACTTC	CSVWTGWETQYF
NA	TRBJ2-7	TRBD2	TRBV15	TGTGCCACCAGCAGAGAGACTAGCGAGGCCTACGAGCAGTACTTC	CATSRETSEAYEQYF
NA	TRBJ2-3	TRBD1	TRBV5-4	TGTGCCAGCAGCTACGGACAGGGACAAGATACGCAGTATTTT	CASSYGQGQDTQYF
NA	TRBJ2-1	NA	TRBV9	TGTGCCAGCAGCGTAGCTTCAACTACCTATAGCTCCTACAATGAGCAGTTCTTC	CASSVASTTYSSYNEQFF
once	TRBJ2-1	NA	TRBV28	TGTGCCAGCAGTTCCGGAGGGGAAGGCTACAATGAGCAGTTCTTC	CASSSGGEGYNEQFF
few	TRBJ2-3	TRBD2	TRBV29-1	TGCAGCGTTGCCGGGGGGGTTGGCACAGATACGCAGTATTTT	CSVAGGVGTDTQYF
NA	TRBJ1-5	NA	TRBV4-1	TGCGCCAGCAGCCAACACGGACAGACTAGCAATCAGCCCCAGCATTTT	CASSQHGQTSNQPQHF
NA	TRBJ1-1	NA	TRBV7-9	TGTTCCAGCAGCTTTCTACAGGGAGAAGCTTTCTTT	CSSSFLQGEAFF
NA	TRBJ1-2	NA	TRBV5-1	TGCGCCAGCAGCTTGGCAGGGAATTCCTATGGCTACACCTTC	CASSLAGNSYGYTF
NA	TRBJ2-3	TRBD2	TRBV7-9	TGTGCCAGCAGCCAAGCGGGAGGAGAAGCGCAGTATTTT	CASSQAGGEAQYF
once	TRBJ1-1	NA	TRBV19	TGTGCCAGTAGTATAGTAAGAGGGGGCACTGAAGCTTTCTTT	CASSIVRGGTEAFF
NA	TRBJ1-5	NA	TRBV19	TGTGCCAGTAGAACAGTGGCCGGCAATCAGCCCCAGCATTTT	CASRTVAGNQPQHF
NA	TRBJ1-1	NA	TRBV7-2	TGTGCCAGCAGCCCCCAGGCAGCAGCACCTGAAGCTTTCTTT	CASSPQAAAPEAFF
NA	TRBJ2-3	NA	TRBV11-2	TGTGCCAGCAGCTTAGTCGCACAGGGCAGAGGACTTTACACAGATACGCAGTATTTT	CASSLVAQGRGLYTDTQYF
few	TRBJ2-7	TRBD1	TRBV11-3	TGTGCCAGCAGCTTAAATCCAGGGGGTAACCCCCACGAGCAGTACTTC	CASSLNPGGNPHEQYF
few	TRBJ2-1	NA	TRBV18	TGTGCCAGCTCAGCCAGTACCTACAATGAGCAGTTCTTC	CASSASTYNEQFF
NA	TRBJ1-5	NA	TRBV19	TGTGCCAGTAGTATAGGGGGCGGTCAGCCCCAGCATTTT	CASSIGGGQPQHF
NA	TRBJ2-7	TRBD2	TRBV19	TGTGCCAGTAGTGTCCTAGCGGGAGTAATCGGCGAGCAGTACTTC	CASSVLAGVIGEQYF
NA	TRBJ1-2	TRBD1	TRBV30	TGTGCCGGGGACAGGAGGAGTTATGGCTACACCTTC	CAGDRRSYGYTF
NA	TRBJ2-2	TRBD1	TRBV11-2	TGTGCCAGCAGCTTAGGGTGGGGACAGTTAACCGGGGAGCTGTTTTTT	CASSLGWGQLTGELFF
NA	TRBJ2-1	NA	TRBV9	TGTGCCAGCAGCGTAGGGGGCGGGGCGCAGAATGAGCAGTTCTTC	CASSVGGGAQNEQFF
NA	TRBJ2-1	TRBD2	TRBV7-2	TGTGCCAGCAGCCCGGGACTAGCGGGAGAGTACAATGAGCAGTTCTTC	CASSPGLAGEYNEQFF
few	TRBJ2-7	NA	TRBV19	TGTGCCAGTACGAAATCCACAGGACACGAACCCTACGAGCAGTACTTC	CASTKSTGHEPYEQYF
NA	TRBJ1-1	TRBD1	TRBV28	TGTGCCAGCACCCAAAGCCCGGGACAGGGAAGTACTGAAGCTTTCTTT	CASTQSPGQGSTEAFF
NA	TRBJ1-1	NA	TRBV4-3	TGCGCCAGCAGCCAAGATATGACAGGCCTAATGGGCACTGAAGCTTTCTTT	CASSQDMTGLMGTEAFF
NA	TRBJ2-5	TRBD1	TRBV28	TGTGCCAGCAGTTCCCCGGACAGGGGAGCCCAGTACTTC	CASSSPDRGAQYF
NA	TRBJ2-1	TRBD2	TRBV15	TGTGCCACCAGCAGGGGGGGGATGAGGGGTCTCTACAATGAGCAGTTCTTC	CATSRGGMRGLYNEQFF
few	TRBJ2-7	NA	TRBV6-5	TGTGCCAGCAACACTAGATCATCCCACGAGCAGTACTTC	CASNTRSSHEQYF
NA	TRBJ1-2	TRBD1	TRBV28	TGTGCCAGCAGCCTCACCGCGGGACAGGGCTATGGCTACACCTTC	CASSLTAGQGYGYTF
once	TRBJ2-7	NA	TRBV27	TGTGCCAGCAGTTTATCGGGTAGTGGGCTAGGGGAGTACTTC	CASSLSGSGLGEYF
NA	TRBJ1-5	TRBD1	TRBV6-5	TGTGCCAGCAGTTACAGGGGGCATCAGCCCCAGCATTTT	CASSYRGHQPQHF
once	TRBJ2-3	TRBD1	TRBV19	TGTGCCAGTAGTATTCGGGACAGGGGATTCACAGATACGCAGTATTTT	CASSIRDRGFTDTQYF
NA	TRBJ2-1	NA	TRBV7-3	TGTGCCAGCAGCCCGGGGGGCGGTAAAAACAATGAGCAGTTCTTC	CASSPGGGKNNEQFF
NA	TRBJ1-2	NA	TRBV28	TGTGCCCCAAAGGGCAGGGGATTGGGCTACACCTTC	CAPKGRGLGYTF
NA	TRBJ2-6	NA	TRBV30	TGTGCCTGGAGCTCCGGGGCCAACGTCCTGACTTTC	CAWSSGANVLTF
NA	TRBJ2-3	TRBD2	TRBV7-2	TGTGCCAGCAGCTTAGGGGGAGCGGGGGGAAAAGATACGCAGTATTTT	CASSLGGAGGKDTQYF
NA	TRBJ2-5	TRBD1	TRBV9	TGTGCCAGCAGCCCAACCCCGGGACAGGGGTGGGAGACCCAGTACTTC	CASSPTPGQGWETQYF
NA	TRBJ2-1	TRBD2	TRBV10-3	TGTGCCATCAGTGGATCGACTAGCGGGAGAACTGAGCAGTTCTTC	CAISGSTSGRTEQFF
NA	TRBJ2-7	NA	TRBV6-6	TGTGCCAGCAGTTACAGAGGGACCTACGAGCAGTACTTC	CASSYRGTYEQYF
once	TRBJ2-7	NA	TRBV7-2	TGTGCCAGCAGCCCCCGGTGGTCCTCCTACGAGCAGTACTTC	CASSPRWSSYEQYF
NA	TRBJ1-5	NA	TRBV21-1	TGTGCCAGCAGCAAAACAGGGACGGATAGCAATCAGCCCCAGCATTTT	CASSKTGTDSNQPQHF
NA	TRBJ2-3	NA	TRBV6-1	TGTGCCAGTAACCACCTGAGGGGCACAGATACGCAGTATTTT	CASNHLRGTDTQYF
once	TRBJ2-7	TRBD2	TRBV29-1	TGCAGCGTTGAAGATCGGACTAGACGACCCTACGAGCAGTACTTC	CSVEDRTRRPYEQYF
few	TRBJ1-5	NA	TRBV19	TGTGCCAGTAGTATAGGAAGGCAGGGTCGTCAGCCCCAGCATTTT	CASSIGRQGRQPQHF
NA	TRBJ1-6	NA	TRBV6-5	TGTGCCAGCAGTTACCAGGGCCCAGGATCACCCCTCCACTTT	CASSYQGPGSPLHF
NA	TRBJ1-1	NA	TRBV7-8	TGTGCCAGCTTGGGCGGGTGGAGAGGAACTGAAGCTTTCTTT	CASLGGWRGTEAFF
NA	TRBJ1-5	TRBD1	TRBV30	TGTGCCTGCGCGGGACAGGGAGTATTCAATCAGCCCCAGCATTTT	CACAGQGVFNQPQHF
NA	TRBJ2-3	NA	TRBV2	TGTGCCAGCAGCGAAGACAATCCTAGCACAGATACGCAGTATTTT	CASSEDNPSTDTQYF
NA	TRBJ1-1	NA	TRBV7-2	TGTGCCAGCAGCTTAGCGGGGGGAATTCGGGTCCAAGCTTTCTTT	CASSLAGGIRVQAFF
NA	TRBJ2-3	TRBD2	TRBV5-1	TGCGCCAGCAGCACTTTGACTAGCGGCTACACAGATACGCAGTATTTT	CASSTLTSGYTDTQYF
NA	TRBJ2-1	TRBD1	TRBV5-1	TGCGCCAGCAGCTTGCTCAGGGGGCTGAATGAGCAGTTCTTC	CASSLLRGLNEQFF
NA	TRBJ1-5	NA	TRBV7-8	TGTGCCAGCAGCTTAGAGGCGGGGCGCGGCCAGCCCCAGCATTTT	CASSLEAGRGQPQHF
NA	TRBJ2-1	TRBD1	TRBV5-1	TGCGCCAGCAACCCCAGTCAGGGGGCCTACAATGAGCAGTTCTTC	CASNPSQGAYNEQFF